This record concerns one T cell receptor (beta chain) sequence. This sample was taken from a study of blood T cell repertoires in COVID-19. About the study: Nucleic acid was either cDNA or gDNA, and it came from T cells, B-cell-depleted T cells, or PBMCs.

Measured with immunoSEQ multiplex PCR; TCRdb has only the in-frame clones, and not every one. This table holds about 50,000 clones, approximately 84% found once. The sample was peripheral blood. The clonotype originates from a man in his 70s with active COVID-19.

The CDR3 sequence is CASGLVLSSGNSWDNEQFF. CDR3 DNA sequence: TGTGCTAGTGGTTTGGTTTTATCTAGCGGGAATTCTTGGGACAATGAGCAGTTCTTC. This chain uses TRBV12-5 with TRBJ2-1; 9 nucleotides match TRBD2. J lost 5 bases, V lost 0 bases, and 14 bases had no gene match. The CDR3 covers 19 residues. The germline gives CDR1 LGHNT, CDR2 FRNRAP.